This T cell receptor (beta chain) was recorded in a study of blood T cell repertoires in COVID-19 (TCRdb year 2020). Turning to the overall study: Samples covering the acute and convalescent phases of COVID-19 were provided by collaborators in the United States, Italy and Spain. The material from the prospective study consisted of cDNA or gDNA derived from T cells, B-cell-depleted T cells, or PBMCs. Deeply sampled blood TCRbeta repertoires from subjects exposed to, actively infected with, or recovered from COVID-19 were included in the dataset. A freely available public database, intended as a resource for researchers studying the immune response to SARS-CoV-2, is where the repertoires were released. The samples were drawn from the first 160 participants of the ongoing ImmuneRACE study and from under 1,500 subjects provided by 6 global collaborators. The sample metadata nearly always contained a de-identified subject ID, COVID-19 status, age in years and sex. HLA class I and class II types, where available, came from metadata supplied by the sample provider rather than from assay-based typing. General findings and caveats noted by the study authors: The quantity of clinical and demographic metadata differed by source and by participant and was supplied without curation.

From the cysteine through the phenylalanine, the CDR3 covers 13 amino acids. Only CDR3 DNA is held: 39 bases, read in frame from base 1. Trimming takes 5 bases off V and 6 bases off J; junction bases not matched to a gene: 2. The CDR1 and CDR2 encoded by the germline V gene are MDHEN and SYDVKM. Whole blood was collected in K2EDTA tubes by collaborating institutions according to the institutions' own protocols. For TCRbeta analysis, collaborators shipped samples as frozen whole blood, isolated PBMCs, or DNA extracted from either of those sample types. This clone was seen only once. Its recognized antigen is unknown. It has no much larger one-base neighbor in the sample; base qualities were not kept. TCRbeta CDR3 regions were amplified from genomic DNA using the immunoSEQ Assay, a bias-controlled multiplex PCR. The study's own analysis went as follows. Nucleated cell counts per sample were estimated from amplification of reference gene primers within the assay. To quantify the absolute abundance of each unique TCRbeta CDR3 rearrangement, sequence reads were collapsed and filtered. For each sample, productive Simpson clonality was calculated as the square root of Simpson's diversity index over productive rearrangements. TCRdb holds this immuneACCESS table with in-frame rearrangements only. Some clones are missing; in checked studies, unresolved V genes explain under half, and the rest has no known cause. The V and J calls and clone size were taken over from that table, and D and trimming were inferred from the DNA. The sample table records around 30,000 clones; around 85% of these occur just once. Clones ranked in the top ten supply 7.3% of the sample.

The sequence came from a human donor in a cohort sampled during active COVID-19. Material for sequencing was peripheral blood. The sequence links TRBV28 to TRBJ1-1, and TRBD1 aligns with 11 junction nucleotides. The CDR3 amino acid sequence is: CASSPGQGAEAFF. The sequence in DNA is TGTGCCAGCAGTCCGGGACAGGGGGCTGAAGCTTTCTTT.